The entry below describes one T cell receptor beta chain. The data belong to a study of blood T cell repertoires in COVID-19. As for the study in general: T cells, B-cell-depleted T cells, or PBMCs provided the cDNA or gDNA that served as material.

The CDR3 is made up of 15 amino acids. V trimming: 4 bases; J trimming: 12 bases; junction bases outside the gene matches: 9. Germline V gene sequence: CDR1 SGHAT, CDR2 FQNNGV. Here immunoSEQ multiplex PCR was the method, and the copy in TCRdb shows in-frame clones only, minus some. The sample lists fewer than 200,000 clones, approximately 79% occurring once. The V and J genes are TRBV11-2 and TRBJ2-1; TRBD2 matches 13 bases. The sequencing input was peripheral blood. The clonotype was recovered from a woman of 80 years or more with acute or convalescent COVID-19. The CDR3 region is CASSSLRTSGRGQFF. DNA of the CDR3: TGTGCCAGCAGCTCACTCCGGACTAGCGGGAGAGGGCAGTTCTTC.